Below, 30 T cell receptor beta chains from the same sample are listed, as sequenced in a study of regulatory T cells in long-lasting Graves disease. Time point denoted: newly diagnosed GD, antithyroid drugs for less than 3 months. Generation of the TCR library employed RNA extracted from PBMCs. Library construction for TCR beta used iRepertoire HTBI primers and Arm-PCR of CDR3 regions. TCRdb itself ran the multiplex PCR reads through MiXCR, one entry per CDR3 protein. Of roughly 420,000 distinct CDR3 sequences listed, less than 20% were seen once; the top ten hold less than 30%. This sample was shared with a second study, whose subject was T cells in Graves' hyperthyroidism and ophthalmopathy.

Sequenced material: peripheral blood mononuclear cells (PBMCs), taken at new diagnosis, from a patient treated with antithyroid drugs. These receptors all come from a woman in her late teens or twenties with Graves disease.

The chain recombines TRBV12-3 or TRBV12-4 with TRBJ2-2; a weak D match, TRBD2 (5 bases). Trimming left V 1 base short and J 5 bases short, with 11 bases between. The CDR3 covers 15 residues. CDR3 sequence (DNA): TGTGCCAGCAGTTTAGGGTGGGAGTGGACCGGGGAGCTGTTTTTT. Amino acid sequence: CASSLGWEWTGELFF.

This clonotype was seen a few times. The CDR3 loop is CASSQLSLAGGDTQYF. CDR3 coding DNA: TGTGCCAGCAGCCAATTATCCCTAGCGGGAGGAGATACGCAGTATTTT. The chain couples TRBV4-2 to TRBJ2-3; 11 nucleotides match TRBD2. The CDR3 covers 16 residues. Germline V lookup: CDR1 LGHNA, CDR2 YNFKEQ. Trimming cost V 2 bases and J 5 bases; bases outside gene matches: 6.

At least ten counts were recorded for this clonotype. DNA for the CDR3: TGTGCCAGCAGCAATCCGAACAGTCCCTCGGGCGGCTACACCTTC. It encodes CASSNPNSPSGGYTF. V gene TRBV11-2 combines with J gene TRBJ1-2; D uncertain. Germline V CDR1 and CDR2: SGHAT, FQNNGV. V was shortened by 5 bases and J by 8 bases, with 21 bases between the two germline ends. This CDR3 spans 15 amino acids.

This chain uses TRBV6-1 with TRBJ2-7; 9 bases map to TRBD2. CDR1 and CDR2 from the germline V gene are MNHNS and SASEGT. The V segment lost 7 bases and the J segment 2 bases; nucleotides outside the gene matches: 6. This CDR3 is built from 14 residues. CDR3 nucleotides: TGTGCCAGCATCGGGGGACTAGCACCCTACGAGCAGTACTTC. This codes for CASIGGLAPYEQYF.

The chain carries TRBV9 and TRBJ2-3; 10 bases are shared with TRBD1. Germline loops: CDR1 SGDLS, CDR2 YYNGEE. The junction had 5 bases not matched to a gene; V was cut back by 3 bases and J by 1 base. The CDR3 is 16 residues long. The CDR3 spells CASSARQGAGTDTQYF. CDR3 DNA sequence: TGTGCCAGCAGCGCCCGACAGGGGGCAGGCACAGATACGCAGTATTTT.

This clonotype was seen repeatedly, ten times or more. V and J are TRBV11-2 and TRBJ1-2, with D maybe TRBD1 (5 bases). The CDR3 runs 13 residues. V was shortened by 6 bases and J by 4 bases, with 12 bases between the two germline ends. Germline loops: CDR1 SGHAT, CDR2 FQNNGV. In nucleotides, the CDR3 is TGTGCCAGCAGTTGGGACGGTCCCTATGGCTACACCTTC. Encoded protein: CASSWDGPYGYTF. The full variable domain, completed using reference TRBV11-2 and TRBJ1-2, is EAGVAQSPRYKIIEKRQSVAFWCNPISGHATLYWYQQILGQGPKLLIQFQNNGVVDDSQLPKDRFSAERLKGVDSTLKIQPAKLEDSAVYLCASSWDGPYGYTFGSGTRLTVV.

The genes are TRBV6-2 or TRBV6-3 and TRBJ2-3, with 7 bases matching TRBD2. The length of the CDR3 is 14 residues. Per germline, CDR1 MNHEY and CDR2 SVGEGT. V shed 5 bases, J shed 8 bases, and the junction held 10 bases outside the gene matches. The chain's CDR3 is CASSVRLAVGTQYF. The CDR3 DNA follows: TGTGCCAGCAGTGTCCGACTAGCCGTAGGTACGCAGTATTTT.

The chain carries TRBV4-1 and TRBJ2-3, with 9 positions matching TRBD2. With V trimmed by 3 bases and J by 4 bases, 17 bases remained unmatched. The length of the CDR3 is 19 residues. In germline, CDR1 is MGHRA, CDR2 YSYEKL. CDR3: CASSQDLSGAGGPSDTQYF. The CDR3 DNA reads TGCGCCAGCAGCCAGGATCTCTCCGGGGCGGGAGGGCCTTCAGATACGCAGTATTTT.

The chain combines TRBV5-5 with TRBJ1-3, with TRBD1 matching over 9 bases. From germline, CDR1 is SGHKS and CDR2 YYEKEE (reference sequence). V was clipped by 3 bases and J by 3 bases; unmatched bases: 7. The CDR3 has 16 amino acids. The chain's CDR3 is CASSSQGAPVGNTIYF. As DNA, the CDR3 is TGTGCCAGCAGCTCACAGGGGGCGCCGGTTGGAAACACCATATATTTT.

The chain is built from TRBV6-1 and TRBJ1-2, with no clear D. The V and J ends lost 10 bases and 2 bases respectively, with 11 bases between them. The CDR3 extends over 12 amino acids. Per the germline V gene, CDR1 is MNHNS and CDR2 is SASEGT. CDR3 nucleotides: TGTGCCACCATCCCACTGAACTATGGCTACACCTTC. Translating gives CATIPLNYGYTF.

This clonotype was detected many times. The chain recombines TRBV10-3 with TRBJ2-1, with TRBD2 identical over 7 bases. The CDR3 length is 14 residues. V trimming: 7 bases; J trimming: 8 bases; junction bases outside the gene matches: 11. The germline CDR1 and CDR2 sequences are ENHRY and SYGVKD. CDR3 sequence reads: CAIKAGAGGDEQFF. The CDR3 DNA reads as TGTGCCATCAAGGCGGGAGCAGGTGGCGATGAGCAGTTCTTC.

This chain's CDR3 is CASSSPHGQFF. For the CDR3, the DNA is TGTGCCAGCAGTTCCCCCCACGGGCAGTTCTTC. This rearrangement joins TRBV6-2 or TRBV6-3 to TRBJ2-1, with D hard to call. Trimming removed 4 bases at V and 12 bases at J, with 10 bases between. Germline lookup yields CDR1 MNHEY and CDR2 SVGEGT. CDR3 size: 11 residues.

Worth noting for this clonotype: It may be a read error: a sequence one base away is much more abundant. The chain couples TRBV7-9 to TRBJ2-3; 13 nucleotides align to TRBD2. Germline V CDR1 and CDR2: SEHNR, FQNEAQ (reference sequence). The CDR3 spans 15 residues. The CDR3 reads CASSNGLAGEDTRYF. DNA of the CDR3: TGTGCCAGCAGTAATGGACTAGCGGGAGAAGATACGCGGTATTTT.

This clonotype was recorded at least ten times. The chain couples TRBV11-2 to TRBJ1-1; D may be TRBD1 (6 bases). V was cut by 2 bases and J by 3 bases, with 13 bases left in between. Germline V gives CDR1 SGHAT, CDR2 FQNNGV. This CDR3 has 15 amino acids. CDR3 region: CASSLYDRSDTEAFF. The CDR3, as DNA: TGTGCCAGCAGCTTATACGACAGGTCGGACACTGAAGCTTTCTTT.

This clonotype was seen repeatedly, ten times or more. The chain couples TRBV20-1 to TRBJ2-1, with unresolved D. The germline V gene has CDR1 DFQATT and CDR2 SNEGSKA (reference sequence). Trimming took 5 bases from V and 3 from J, leaving 14 bases between them. This CDR3 is 14 amino acids long. The chain's CDR3 is CSAAHTILYNEQFF. CDR3 bases: TGCAGTGCTGCCCACACAATTCTCTACAATGAGCAGTTCTTC.

Only a few counts were recorded for this clonotype. The J gene is TRBJ1-1, the V gene TRBV9; D perhaps matches TRBD1 (6 bases). The germline V gene has CDR1 SGDLS and CDR2 YYNGEE. The V gene lost 4 bases and the J gene lost 1 base, with 11 bases spanning the gap. This CDR3 contains 14 residues. The CDR3 protein is CASSSRQANTEAFF. The CDR3 coding sequence is TGTGCCAGCAGCTCGAGACAGGCGAACACTGAAGCTTTCTTT.

This clonotype showed up just a few times. In DNA form, the CDR3 reads TGTGCCAGCAGTTACTCGAAGGCTAGCGGGCCCTCCTACGAGCAGTACTTC. It encodes CASSYSKASGPSYEQYF. The V gene is TRBV6-2 or TRBV6-3, the J gene TRBJ2-7, with 8 bases identical to TRBD2. CDR1 MNHEY and CDR2 SVGEGT come from the germline V gene. The CDR3 is 17 amino acids. V was pared by 0 bases and J by 0 bases, with 7 bases of the junction left unmatched.

The sample holds a few counts of this clonotype. The chain links TRBV9 to TRBJ1-2; the D is unclear. V was cut by 0 bases and J by 7 bases, with 19 bases left in between. CDR1 and CDR2 (germline): SGDLS, YYNGEE. The CDR3 is 16 amino acids. CDR3 protein: CASSVGRVEGGGGYTF. Written as DNA, the CDR3 is TGTGCCAGCAGCGTAGGAAGAGTAGAGGGCGGCGGTGGCTACACCTTC.

This clonotype was seen a handful of times. The chain carries TRBV18 and TRBJ2-7; 9 positions agree with TRBD1. Per the germline V gene, CDR1 is KGHSH and CDR2 is LQKENI. CDR3 length equals 16 residues. J was trimmed by 6 bases and V by 0 bases; bases with no gene match: 9. For the CDR3, the DNA is TGTGCCAGCTCACCACCGGGGACAGGGTTAAAGGGCGAGCAGTACTTC. Its translation: CASSPPGTGLKGEQYF.

The table lists this clonotype with many counts. The chain combines TRBV10-3 with TRBJ2-7; D unresolved. The CDR3 has 13 amino acids. The V and J ends lost 4 bases and 3 bases respectively, with 10 bases between them. Germline values: CDR1 ENHRY, CDR2 SYGVKD. DNA for the CDR3: TGTGCCATCAGTGGTGGCTCCAACTACGAGCAGTACTTC. Amino acids: CAISGGSNYEQYF.

This chain joins TRBV18 and TRBJ1-2, with 7 bases that match TRBD1. J was trimmed by 8 bases and V by 0 bases; bases with no gene match: 6. CDR1 is KGHSH, CDR2 LQKENI, per germline. There are 14 residues in the CDR3. DNA of the CDR3: TGTGCCAGCTCACCACCGAGGACAGGAGACGGCTACACCTTC. Translating gives CASSPPRTGDGYTF.

This clonotype was recorded at least ten times. The gene calls are TRBV7-3 and TRBJ2-1; 9 nucleotides agree with TRBD1. The V gene's germline CDR1 is SGHTA and CDR2 FQGTGA. With 5 bases clipped from V and 2 bases from J, the junction kept 1 base outside the gene matches. This CDR3 is built from 14 residues. The CDR3 nucleotides are TGTGCCAGCAGCCGGGACAGGGCCTACAATGAGCAGTTCTTC. Its translation is CASSRDRAYNEQFF.

V is TRBV7-2 and J is TRBJ2-1, with TRBD2 matching over 14 bases. Germline V gene data show CDR1 as SGHTA and CDR2 as FQGNSA. J was trimmed by 4 bases and V by 2 bases; bases with no gene match: 10. This CDR3 is 19 amino acids long. The CDR3 loop reads CASSLQRSGLAGEYNEQFF. The DNA for the CDR3 is TGTGCCAGCAGCTTACAGAGATCGGGACTAGCGGGAGAGTACAATGAGCAGTTCTTC.

This chain connects TRBV2 to TRBJ2-2, with D uncertain. This CDR3 is built from 14 residues. Per germline, CDR1 SNHLY and CDR2 FYNNEI. Trimming removed 6 bases from V and 4 bases from J, with 12 bases in between. Here the CDR3 reads CASSAGSPTGELFF. Here the CDR3 DNA reads TGTGCCAGCAGCGCAGGAAGTCCCACCGGGGAGCTGTTTTTT. The complete variable domain, with remaining parts taken from reference TRBV2 and TRBJ2-2, reads EPEVTQTPSHQVTQMGQEVILRCVPISNHLYFYWYRQILGQKVEFLVSFYNNEISEKSEIFDDQFSVERPDGSNFTLKIRSTKLEDSAMYFCASSAGSPTGELFFGEGSRLTVL.

The chain carries TRBV6-1 and TRBJ2-7; tentatively, D is TRBD1 (6 bases). The ends were cut back, 1 base at V and 2 bases at J, with 12 bases in the middle. Per the germline V gene, CDR1 is MNHNS and CDR2 is SASEGT. The CDR3 has 15 amino acids. CDR3 loop: CASSEVRGGTYEQYF. Here the CDR3 DNA reads TGTGCCAGCAGTGAAGTTAGAGGGGGAACCTACGAGCAGTACTTC.

This clonotype was recorded many times. The chain joins TRBV6-2 or TRBV6-3 to TRBJ1-2; a possible D gene is TRBD1 (6 bases). Trimming removed 3 bases from V and 0 bases from J, with 17 bases in between. The CDR3 is made up of 17 amino acids. CDR1 MNHEY and CDR2 SVGEGT come from the germline V gene. The DNA of the CDR3 is TGTGCCAGCAGTTATCTTGGGGGGGGCTACCCTAACTATGGCTACACCTTC. It translates to CASSYLGGGYPNYGYTF.

This clonotype occurred many times. This chain uses TRBV6-1 with TRBJ2-7, with 11 bases identical to TRBD2. With 9 bases clipped from V and 4 bases from J, the junction kept 5 bases outside the gene matches. CDR1 and CDR2 (germline): MNHNS, SASEGT. The CDR3 length is 13 residues. In nucleotides, the CDR3 is TGTGCCAGTCGACTAGCGGGACAATACGAGCAGTACTTC. It yields the protein CASRLAGQYEQYF.

This clonotype was seen ten or more times. The genes are TRBV7-8 and TRBJ2-7, with a tentative D call TRBD2 (7 bases). The germline CDR1 and CDR2 sequences are SGHVS and FQNEAQ. This CDR3 spans 13 amino acids. V gave up 5 bases and J gave up 3 bases, with 11 bases separating them. The CDR3, as DNA: TGTGCCAGCAGCAGGGGGGGGCGCTACGAGCAGTACTTC. Its translation is CASSRGGRYEQYF.

V usage is TRBV12-3 or TRBV12-4 and J usage is TRBJ2-7; the D gene is possibly TRBD1 (5 bases). The V end was cut by 6 bases, the J end by 2 bases, with 14 bases between. This CDR3 spans 14 amino acids. DNA for the CDR3: TGTGCCAGCAGCGTAGGGGTAGGAACCTACGAGCAGTACTTC. It is translated as CASSVGVGTYEQYF.

This clonotype was observed a few times. The genes are TRBV9 and TRBJ2-7; D is ambiguous. This CDR3 comprises 15 residues. Germline lookup yields CDR1 SGDLS and CDR2 YYNGEE. Trimming shortened V by 0 bases and J by 4 bases, and 14 bases separated the two germline ends. The CDR3 sequence is CASSVEPGGRYEQYF. In DNA, the CDR3 is TGTGCCAGCAGCGTAGAACCTGGCGGACGGTACGAGCAGTACTTC.